The 11 T cell receptor beta chains in this list originate from one sample, sequenced in a study of control samples from healthy donors and cancer patients. Data came from immunoSEQ multiplex PCR; TCRdb stores just in-frame clones and leaves some out. The sample has over 20,000 clones, 82% seen once. The sequenced sample consisted of PBMCs. These receptors all come from a man aged 55 to 70 with colorectal cancer.

The V call is TRBV6-5, the J call TRBJ1-3, with D unclear. The length of the CDR3 is 14 residues. Germline-derived CDR1 and CDR2 are MNHEY and SVGAGI. Trimming pared 6 bases from V and 1 base from J, leaving 10 bases between. The chain's CDR3 is CASSAEFSGNTIYF. Written as DNA, the CDR3 is TGTGCCAGCAGCGCAGAGTTTTCTGGAAACACCATATATTTT.

The rearrangement uses TRBV6-5 and TRBJ2-3; TRBD2 agrees at 10 bases. Germline CDR1 reads MNHEY; CDR2 reads SVGAGI. The length of the CDR3 is 15 residues. Germline trimming cut 6 bases from V and 7 bases from J; bases unmatched to any gene: 10. The CDR3 coding sequence is TGTGCCAGCAGCCAAAAGCGGGGGGGCATTAATACGCAGTATTTT. Translating gives CASSQKRGGINTQYF.

The chain recombines TRBV5-1 with TRBJ1-5, with D possibly being TRBD1 (5 bases). In germline, CDR1 is SGHRS, CDR2 YFSETQ. The V and J ends lost 3 bases and 7 bases respectively, with 14 bases between them. CDR3 length equals 14 residues. The CDR3 nucleotides are TGCGCCAGCAGCTCCGACGGGGGTGGACAGCCCCAGCATTTT. This sequence encodes CASSSDGGGQPQHF.

CDR3 coding DNA: TGTGCCAGCAGTGCGGTATCCTACAATGAGCAGTTCTTC. This gives the protein CASSAVSYNEQFF. This chain joins TRBV2 and TRBJ2-1; D gene ambiguous. The CDR3 loop spans 13 amino acids. The germline V gene has CDR1 SNHLY and CDR2 FYNNEI. V was trimmed by 4 bases and J by 1 base, leaving 5 bases between them. The variable domain in full, with the rest retrieved from reference TRBV2 and TRBJ2-1, is EPEVTQTPSHQVTQMGQEVILRCVPISNHLYFYWYRQILGQKVEFLVSFYNNEISEKSEIFDDQFSVERPDGSNFTLKIRSTKLEDSAMYFCASSAVSYNEQFFGPGTRLTVL.

This sequence joins TRBV7-9 and TRBJ1-2, with TRBD1 matching over 8 bases. This CDR3 comprises 16 residues. With 4 bases clipped from V and 2 bases from J, the junction kept 9 bases outside the gene matches. CDR1 and CDR2 (germline): SEHNR, FQNEAQ (reference sequence). The CDR3 DNA follows: TGTGCCAGCAGCTCCTTATGGGGGGACAGGAACTATGGCTACACCTTC. Amino acid sequence: CASSSLWGDRNYGYTF.

The V call is TRBV18, the J call TRBJ2-2; perhaps TRBD1 as D (6 bases). Germline CDR1 and CDR2: KGHSH and LQKENI. V was trimmed by 2 bases and J by 4 bases, leaving 11 bases between them. CDR3 length: 15 residues. CDR3: CASSPLDSTTGELFF. The CDR3 DNA sequence: TGTGCCAGCTCACCATTGGACAGTACCACCGGGGAGCTGTTTTTT.

The chain links TRBV4-2 to TRBJ2-3; D may be TRBD1 (6 bases). Deletions cut 0 bases from V and 2 bases from J, with 15 bases between. The CDR3 has 17 residues. Germline V gene sequence: CDR1 LGHNA, CDR2 YNFKEQ. This CDR3 reads CASSQDLMGATTDTQYF. The DNA for the CDR3 is TGTGCCAGCAGCCAAGATCTAATGGGGGCGACCACAGATACGCAGTATTTT.

The chain employs TRBV10-3 and TRBJ1-1, with D hard to call. The CDR3 runs 11 residues. Trimming stripped 4 bases from V and 3 bases from J, with 3 bases between. From germline, CDR1 is ENHRY and CDR2 SYGVKD. The CDR3 loop reads CAISGDTEAFF. CDR3 in DNA: TGTGCCATCAGTGGAGACACTGAAGCTTTCTTT.

The chain employs TRBV5-1 and TRBJ1-2, with D unresolved. The V gene lost 2 bases and the J gene lost 5 bases, with 16 bases spanning the gap. Germline V gene data show CDR1 as SGHRS and CDR2 as YFSETQ. The CDR3 is 15 amino acids. Here the CDR3 DNA reads TGCGCCAGCAGCTTATTGCCGCAGGAGCCTTATGGCTACACCTTC. This sequence encodes CASSLLPQEPYGYTF. Full variable domain (missing parts from reference TRBV5-1 and TRBJ1-2): KAGVTQTPRYLIKTRGQQVTLSCSPISGHRSVSWYQQTPGQGLQFLFEYFSETQRNKGNFPGRFSGRQFSNSRSEMNVSTLELGDSALYLCASSLLPQEPYGYTFGSGTRLTVV.

This chain joins TRBV28 and TRBJ2-5; the D is unclear. V shed 6 bases and J shed 5 bases, with 16 bases lying between them. CDR1 is MDHEN, CDR2 SYDVKM, per germline. The CDR3 has 14 amino acids. CDR3 in amino acids: CASRTLKTTETQYF. CDR3 nucleotides: TGTGCCAGCAGGACCCTCAAAACCACGGAGACCCAGTACTTC. Full variable domain (missing parts from reference TRBV28 and TRBJ2-5): DVKVTQSSRYLVKRTGEKVFLECVQDMDHENMFWYRQDPGLGLRLIYFSYDVKMKEKGDIPEGYSVSREKKERFSLILESASTNQTSMYLCASRTLKTTETQYFGPGTRLLVL.

The V and J genes are TRBV3-1 (or the pseudogene TRBV3-2) and TRBJ2-2, with D unclear. The CDR3 has 15 residues. Trimming removed 0 bases at V and 10 bases at J, with 15 bases between. Per the germline V gene, CDR1 is LGHDT and CDR2 is YNNKEL (reference sequence). The CDR3 loop is CASSQEAPHDEELFF. In nucleotides, the CDR3 is TGTGCCAGCAGCCAAGAGGCACCCCATGACGAGGAGCTGTTTTTT.